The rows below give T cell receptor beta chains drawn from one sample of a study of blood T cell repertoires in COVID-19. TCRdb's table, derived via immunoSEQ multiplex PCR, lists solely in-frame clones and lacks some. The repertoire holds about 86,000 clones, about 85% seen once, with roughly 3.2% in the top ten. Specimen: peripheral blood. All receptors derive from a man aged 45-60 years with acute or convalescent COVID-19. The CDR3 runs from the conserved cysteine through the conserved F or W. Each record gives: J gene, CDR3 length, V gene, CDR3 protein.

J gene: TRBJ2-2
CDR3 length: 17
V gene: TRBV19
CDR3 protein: CASSMGLAGGSTGELFF

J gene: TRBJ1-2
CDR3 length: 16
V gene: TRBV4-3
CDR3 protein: CASSQGVITALGGYTF

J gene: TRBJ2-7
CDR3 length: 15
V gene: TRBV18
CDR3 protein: CASSPGQGSAYEQYF

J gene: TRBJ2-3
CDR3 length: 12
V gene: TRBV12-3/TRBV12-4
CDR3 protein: CASSPKRDTQYF

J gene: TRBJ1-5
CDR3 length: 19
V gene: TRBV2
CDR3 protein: CASARQEEFRYGGNQPQHF

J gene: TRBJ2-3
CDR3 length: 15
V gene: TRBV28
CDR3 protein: CASSLEREGTDTQYF

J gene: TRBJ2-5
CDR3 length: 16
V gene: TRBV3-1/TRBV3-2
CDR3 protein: CASSQDPSGAQETQYF

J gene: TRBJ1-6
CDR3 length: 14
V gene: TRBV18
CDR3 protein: CASSPTESNSPLHF

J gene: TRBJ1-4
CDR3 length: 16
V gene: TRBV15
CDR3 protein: CATSREATNLGGKLFF

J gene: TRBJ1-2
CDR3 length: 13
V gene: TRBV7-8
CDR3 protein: CASSPDTNYGYTF

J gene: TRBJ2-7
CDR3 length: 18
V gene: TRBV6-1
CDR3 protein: CASSAPGLAGGLYYEQYF

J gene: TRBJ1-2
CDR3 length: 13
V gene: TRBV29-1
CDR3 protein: CSVRTGGAYGYTF

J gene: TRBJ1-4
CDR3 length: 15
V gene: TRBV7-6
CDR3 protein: CASSPGTGENEKLFF

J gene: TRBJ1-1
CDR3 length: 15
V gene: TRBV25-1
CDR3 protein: CASSADRTGNTEAFF

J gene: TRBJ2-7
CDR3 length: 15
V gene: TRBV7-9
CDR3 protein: CASSPAGTGGYEQYF

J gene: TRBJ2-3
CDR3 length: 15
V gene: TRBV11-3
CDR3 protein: CASSSWTGGTDTQYF

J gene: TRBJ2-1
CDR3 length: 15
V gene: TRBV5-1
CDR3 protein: CASSLEGQGANEQFF